Shown below are 27 T cell receptor beta chains from a single sample sequenced in a study of T cells in localized non-small cell lung cancer. Assay used: immunoSEQ multiplex PCR; TCRdb lists only in-frame clones, some missing. The sample carries under 75,000 clones, about nine tenths recorded once. Sequenced material: peripheral blood, taken before any cancer treatment. These receptors all stem from a male donor older than 55 with stage III squamous cell lung carcinoma.

This rearrangement joins TRBV21-1 to TRBJ2-7. TRBV21-1 corresponds to a pseudogene. The CDR3 is 15 residues long. This chain's CDR3 is CASSKVPVPTYEQYV. CDR3 nucleotides: TGTGCCAGCAGCAAAGTTCCCGTCCCGACCTACGAGCAGTACGTC.

This clone was observed once. The chain recombines TRBV11-2 with TRBJ2-7; D uncertain. The CDR3 has 14 residues. Germline V lookup: CDR1 SGHAT, CDR2 FQNNGV. With 3 bases removed from V and 0 bases from J, the gap between germline ends came to 9 bases. The CDR3, as DNA: TGTGCCAGCAGCTTGGGCCCAAGCTCCTACGAGCAGTACTTC. Translation gives CASSLGPSSYEQYF.

The V and J genes are TRBV19 and TRBJ2-2; D is uncertain. The CDR3 covers 15 residues. CDR1 and CDR2 from the germline V gene are LNHDA and SQIVND (reference sequence). The germline V and J ends were trimmed by 0 bases and 8 bases, with 13 bases remaining between them. The CDR3 reads CASSIEGRNGGELFF. CDR3 DNA: TGTGCCAGTAGTATAGAAGGAAGGAACGGGGGGGAGCTGTTTTTT.

The gene calls are TRBV30 and TRBJ2-7; unclear D gene. This CDR3 has 12 amino acids. Germline assignment: CDR1 GTSNPN and CDR2 SVGIG (reference sequence). V lost 2 bases and J lost 3, with 8 bases in between. The CDR3 spells CAWSPIYYEQYF. DNA of the CDR3: TGTGCCTGGAGTCCAATTTACTACGAGCAGTACTTC.

The rearrangement joins TRBV4-2 to TRBJ2-6; D unresolved. Germline CDR1 is LGHNA and CDR2 is YNFKEQ. The CDR3 has 16 amino acids. Trimming left V 1 base short and J 0 bases short, with 7 bases between. CDR3 nucleotides: TGTGCCAGCAGCCAAGTTACGCGCTCTGGGGCCAACGTCCTGACTTTC. It specifies CASSQVTRSGANVLTF.

Regarding this clone: Additional DNA sequences in this sample encode the identical CDR3. The rearrangement uses TRBV6-5 and TRBJ2-5, with TRBD2 matching over 11 bases. CDR1 and CDR2 from the germline V gene are MNHEY and SVGAGI. The CDR3 contains 14 residues. The V gene end was trimmed by 5 bases and the J gene end by 4 bases; junction bases not matched to a gene: 3. The CDR3 nucleotides are TGTGCCAGCAGTCGTACTAGCGGGGGAGAGACCCAGTACTTC. Protein: CASSRTSGGETQYF.

V and J are TRBV5-1 and TRBJ2-1, with D tentatively TRBD1 (6 bases). The CDR3 contains 13 residues. V was cut by 7 bases and J by 5 bases, with 13 bases left in between. Germline-derived CDR1 and CDR2 are SGHRS and YFSETQ. The CDR3, as DNA: TGCGCCAGCGGGGGCCCCGGCGACAATGAGCAGTTCTTC. Protein sequence: CASGGPGDNEQFF.

The V gene is TRBV6-4, the J gene TRBJ2-3, with 10 nucleotides matching TRBD2. After removal of 2 bases from V and 0 bases from J, the junction contained 8 bases not matched to a gene. CDR1 is MRHNA, CDR2 SNTAGT, per germline. There are 18 residues in the CDR3. The CDR3 DNA reads as TGTGCCAGCAGTGACCGCCCTAGCGGGGGAGTTAGCACAGATACGCAGTATTTT. Translating it yields CASSDRPSGGVSTDTQYF.

The J gene is TRBJ2-7, the V gene TRBV19; the match to TRBD1 covers 10 bases. V gave up 0 bases and J gave up 5 bases; unmatched junction bases: 7. Germline assignment: CDR1 LNHDA and CDR2 SQIVND (reference sequence). CDR3 size: 16 residues. In DNA, the CDR3 is TGTGCCAGTAGTATAGAAATGGGACAGGGGATCCACGAGCAGTACTTC. Protein: CASSIEMGQGIHEQYF. Filled out from reference TRBV19 and TRBJ2-7, the complete variable domain reads DGGITQSPKYLFRKEGQNVTLSCEQNLNHDAMYWYRQDPGQGLRLIYYSQIVNDFQKGDIAEGYSVSREKKESFPLTVTSAQKNPTAFYLCASSIEMGQGIHEQYFGPGTRLTVT.

This chain connects TRBV6-1 to TRBJ2-7; D gene unclear. CDR3 length: 13 amino acids. Germline V CDR1 and CDR2: MNHNS, SASEGT. V lost 2 bases, J lost 2 bases, and 7 bases lay in between. The CDR3 DNA follows: TGTGCCAGCAGTGAACGTGGTCCCTACGAGCAGTACTTC. Amino acids: CASSERGPYEQYF.

The chain is built from TRBV10-1 and TRBJ1-1, with D unresolved. CDR3 length equals 13 residues. Trimming left V 3 bases short and J 1 base short, with 6 bases between. CDR1 is WNHNN, CDR2 SYGVQD, per germline (reference sequence). CDR3 bases: TGCGCCAGCAGTGAAAACGGGAACACTGAAGCTTTCTTT. Protein product: CASSENGNTEAFF.

CDR3 in DNA: TGTGCCAGCAGCGACACCCCCCTCAGGGACGCTACGCAGTATTTT. It is translated as CASSDTPLRDATQYF. The chain is built from TRBV9 and TRBJ2-3; D may be TRBD1 or TRBD2 (5 bases each). The length of the CDR3 is 15 residues. The germline V gene encodes CDR1 SGDLS and CDR2 YYNGEE. V was clipped by 3 bases and J by 8 bases, with 19 bases between them.

The chain couples TRBV29-1 to TRBJ1-1; the D is unclear. The CDR3 covers 14 residues. V was pared by 1 base and J by 7 bases, with 16 bases between. CDR1 is SQVTM and CDR2 is ANQGSEA in the germline V gene. The DNA for the CDR3 is TGCAGCGTTGAAGGGACCAGTTCTGGGTTTGAAGCTTTCTTT. Protein sequence: CSVEGTSSGFEAFF.

This clone was counted a few times. The chain is built from TRBV5-1 and TRBJ1-1; perhaps TRBD1 as D (6 bases). The CDR3 has 13 residues. Germline values: CDR1 SGHRS, CDR2 YFSETQ. Trimming took 4 bases from V and 5 from J, leaving 12 bases between them. The CDR3 nucleotides are TGCGCCAGCAGCCTTCTACAGGGAACTGAAGCTTTCTTT. Translated: CASSLLQGTEAFF. The full variable domain, in which reference TRBV5-1 and TRBJ1-1 provide the parts outside the CDR3, is KAGVTQTPRYLIKTRGQQVTLSCSPISGHRSVSWYQQTPGQGLQFLFEYFSETQRNKGNFPGRFSGRQFSNSRSEMNVSTLELGDSALYLCASSLLQGTEAFFGQGTRLTVV.

The chain joins TRBV5-1 to TRBJ1-5; 9 positions match TRBD1. The CDR3 contains 16 residues. Trimming at V came to 4 bases and at J to 1 base, leaving 6 bases not matched to a gene. The germline V gene has CDR1 SGHRS and CDR2 YFSETQ. DNA of the CDR3: TGCGCCAGCAGCCCCGGGACAGGGAGGAGCAATCAGCCCCAGCATTTT. It codes for CASSPGTGRSNQPQHF.

This clone was seen more than once but under ten times. The chain uses TRBV5-6 and TRBJ1-6; weak D call: TRBD1 (6 bases). The CDR3 is 14 residues long. The germline V and J ends were trimmed by 4 bases and 5 bases, with 10 bases remaining between them. The germline V gene has CDR1 SGHDT and CDR2 YYEEEE. The CDR3 sequence: CASSNRDNNSPLHF. DNA for the CDR3: TGTGCCAGCAGCAACCGGGACAATAATTCACCCCTCCACTTT.

This chain joins TRBV19 and TRBJ1-2; 9 bases are a match to TRBD1. This CDR3 comprises 13 residues. V dropped 7 bases and J dropped 4; count of bases not matched to a gene: 4. Germline V lookup: CDR1 LNHDA, CDR2 SQIVND (reference sequence). As DNA, the CDR3 is TGTGCCAGTATCGGACAGGGGATCTATGGCTACACCTTC. This sequence encodes CASIGQGIYGYTF.

The V and J genes are TRBV19 and TRBJ2-1; 15 bases line up with TRBD2. From germline, CDR1 is LNHDA and CDR2 SQIVND (reference sequence). This CDR3 is built from 18 residues. The ends lost 5 bases at V and 7 bases at J; junction bases unmatched: 12. The CDR3 DNA sequence: TGTGCCAGTAGTCCCCGGGGACTAGCGGGGGGTACTGATAATGAGCAGTTCTTC. This encodes CASSPRGLAGGTDNEQFF.

The rearrangement joins TRBV11-2 to TRBJ2-2; D is unclear. This CDR3 is 13 amino acids long. CDR1 and CDR2 (germline): SGHAT, FQNNGV. V lost 1 base to trimming and J lost 4 bases, with 4 bases between them. The CDR3 coding sequence is TGTGCCAGCAGCTTAGCAGCCACCGGGGAGCTGTTTTTT. Residues: CASSLAATGELFF.

J is TRBJ1-5 and V is TRBV4-2, with 7 bases matching TRBD1. The germline gives CDR1 LGHNA, CDR2 YNFKEQ. The CDR3 is made up of 14 amino acids. V dropped 4 bases and J dropped 6; count of bases not matched to a gene: 6. The DNA of the CDR3 is TGTGCCAGCAGCCGAGCCACAGGGGCTCAGCCCCAGCATTTT. Translating it yields CASSRATGAQPQHF.

The chain couples TRBV10-2 to TRBJ1-2; TRBD1 might be the D (5 bases). CDR1 is WSHSY and CDR2 is SAAADI in the germline V gene. V lost 3 bases, J lost 4 bases, and 12 bases lay in between. This CDR3 region has 14 residues. The DNA for the CDR3 is TGCGCCAGCAGTGACTTTAGGGACGGCTATGGCTACACCTTC. This gives the protein CASSDFRDGYGYTF.

J is TRBJ2-1 and V is TRBV5-1, with a possible D match to TRBD1 (6 bases). The CDR3 is 13 amino acids. V was clipped by 4 bases and J by 5 bases, with 10 bases between them. Germline V lookup: CDR1 SGHRS, CDR2 YFSETQ. CDR3 sequence: CASSDRLNNEQFF. In DNA, the CDR3 is TGCGCCAGCAGCGACAGGCTAAACAATGAGCAGTTCTTC.

The chain has TRBV13 and TRBJ1-2, with D unclear. This CDR3 spans 15 amino acids. V shed 5 bases and J shed 0 bases, with 13 bases lying between them. Germline V lookup: CDR1 PRHDT, CDR2 FYEKMQ (reference sequence). This CDR3 reads CASSKTSNANYGYTF. The CDR3 nucleotides are TGTGCCAGCAGCAAAACATCGAACGCTAACTATGGCTACACCTTC.

This chain joins TRBV9 and TRBJ2-3; 12 nucleotides match TRBD2. The junction had 5 bases not matched to a gene; V was cut back by 2 bases and J by 1 base. The CDR3 covers 17 residues. The V gene's germline CDR1 is SGDLS and CDR2 YYNGEE. In DNA, the CDR3 is TGTGCCAGCAGCGTCGCTAGCGGGGGGGTACGCACAGATACGCAGTATTTT. It translates to CASSVASGGVRTDTQYF. Full variable domain (missing parts from reference TRBV9 and TRBJ2-3): DSGVTQTPKHLITATGQRVTLRCSPRSGDLSVYWYQQSLDQGLQFLIQYYNGEERAKGNILERFSAQQFPDLHSELNLSSLELGDSALYFCASSVASGGVRTDTQYFGPGTRLTVL.

The chain recombines TRBV27 with TRBJ1-1; maybe TRBD1 (5 bases). The length of the CDR3 is 14 residues. V was cut by 5 bases and J by 1 base, with 11 bases left in between. Germline V lookup: CDR1 MNHEY, CDR2 SMNVEV (reference sequence). The CDR3 here is CASSGRAANTEAFF. The CDR3 DNA reads as TGTGCCAGCAGTGGCAGGGCGGCGAACACTGAAGCTTTCTTT.

This chain connects TRBV29-1 to TRBJ2-1; 7 positions match TRBD1. The germline gives CDR1 SQVTM, CDR2 ANQGSEA. This CDR3 is built from 14 residues. With V trimmed by 5 bases and J by 4 bases, 8 bases remained unmatched. The CDR3 loop is CSVPARGQYNEQFF. The CDR3 DNA reads as TGCAGCGTTCCGGCACGGGGACAGTACAATGAGCAGTTCTTC.

The chain has TRBV5-4 and TRBJ2-3; D might be TRBD2 (6 bases). Per germline, CDR1 SGHNT and CDR2 YYREEE (reference sequence). The V end lost 0 bases, the J end lost 2 bases, and 10 bases lay between the germline ends. The CDR3 has 15 amino acids. CDR3 in DNA: TGTGCCAGCAGCTTGGCTCGCGGGAACACAGATACGCAGTATTTT. Protein product: CASSLARGNTDTQYF.